This T cell receptor (beta chain) was retrieved from a study of Ad26.COV2.S vaccination and SARS-CoV-2 variants. Study findings and constraints: The authors reported substantial breadth in spike-specific CD8+ and CD4+ T cell responses after vaccination.

Sequencing used immunoSEQ multiplex PCR; TCRdb keeps in-frame clones, though not all of them. The sample comprises approximately 480,000 clones, roughly 89% of which are singletons, and roughly 13% rests with the top ten. Note on this clone: Antigen: not known.

Treatment defined: roughly 19 received Ad26.COV2.S at low or high dose, single or two shots; roughly 5 received placebo; per-sample allocation not given. Collection of the samples took place on day 63 after the first injection of vaccine or placebo. This clonotype originated in a person aged 18-60 years who received the Ad26.COV2.S COVID-19 vaccine or a placebo. This material consisted of peripheral blood, taken in a trial of Ad26.COV2.S vaccine versus placebo.

The CDR3 sequence: CASRLSGPQGGYTF. The CDR3 DNA reads TGTGCCAGCAGATTATCTGGGCCCCAGGGAGGCTACACCTTC. The chain recombines TRBV6-5 with TRBJ1-2; D perhaps matches TRBD1 (5 bases). Trimming shortened V by 6 bases and J by 8 bases, and 19 bases separated the two germline ends. This CDR3 is 14 amino acids long. Germline V gene sequence: CDR1 MNHEY, CDR2 SVGAGI.